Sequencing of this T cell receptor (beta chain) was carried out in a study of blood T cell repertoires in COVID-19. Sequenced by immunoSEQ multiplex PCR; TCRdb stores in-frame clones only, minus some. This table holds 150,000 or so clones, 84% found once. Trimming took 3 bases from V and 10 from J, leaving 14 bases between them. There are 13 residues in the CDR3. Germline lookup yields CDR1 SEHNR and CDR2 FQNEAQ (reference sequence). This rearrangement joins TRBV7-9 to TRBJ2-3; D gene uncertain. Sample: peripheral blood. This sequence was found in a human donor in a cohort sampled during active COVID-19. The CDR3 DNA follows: TGTGCCAGCAGCTTTCGAACGACATTGGCGCAGTATTTT. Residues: CASSFRTTLAQYF.